This T cell receptor beta chain is drawn from a study of T-cell reconstitution after alpha-beta-depleted transplantation in children. Between the trimmed V and J ends, which lost 6 bases and 6 bases, there was a span of 6 bases. The CDR3 sequence is 11 residues long. Germline V gene sequence: CDR1 SGHRS, CDR2 YFSETQ. This clonotype was recorded many times. Antigen specificity is unknown. Study-wide results and caveats: Newly produced T cells mostly provided counts and TCRbeta diversity after one year, as hyperexpanded clones declined. In patients about two months after transplant, alpha-beta T cells reportedly arose from several hundred expanded graft clones.

It was with unique molecular identifiers that the TCRbeta library was prepared. TCRdb used MiXCR to reprocess the PCR reads, holding one entry per CDR3 protein. The profile covers approximately 16,000 distinct CDR3 sequences, with about 4.7% appearing a single time and about 7.3% taken by the ten largest. The chain carries TRBV5-1 and TRBJ2-2; D perhaps matches TRBD1 (5 bases). The receptor was derived from a boy younger than 18 with acute lymphoblastic leukemia, due to receive a stem cell transplant. The starting material was PBMCs, obtained before TCRalphabeta/CD19-depleted stem cell transplant. The CDR3 sequence: CASKQAGELFF. The CDR3 bases are TGCGCCAGCAAACAGGCCGGGGAGCTGTTTTTT.